This is a list of T cell receptor beta chains from one sample in a study of cytomegalovirus exposure and HLA in healthy donors. Profiled with immunoSEQ multiplex PCR; TCRdb holds only in-frame clones, not every one. The sample carries 250,000 to 400,000 clones, approximately 86% recorded once. The specimen was PBMCs. Receptor source: a young man in good health and CMV-seronegative. The CDR3 runs from the conserved cysteine through the conserved F or W. A D gene is named only where the DNA matches it firmly. Clone sizes are given selectively: once, few, many, or a class where the clone is expanded.

J gene,clone size,V gene,CDR3 length,D gene,CDR3 DNA,CDR3 protein
TRBJ1-2,.,TRBV27,17,.,TGTGCCAGCAGTCTTCGGGCAGCGGACAGTTGGGGCTATGGCTACACCTTC,CASSLRAADSWGYGYTF
TRBJ2-2,.,TRBV7-6,16,.,TGTGCCAGCAGCCCGTGGGAGCTCACGAACACCGGGGAGCTGTTTTTT,CASSPWELTNTGELFF
TRBJ2-5,.,TRBV5-1,14,TRBD1,TGCGCCAGCAGCTTGCAAGGGGGCGGAGAGACCCAGTACTTC,CASSLQGGGETQYF
TRBJ1-1,.,TRBV6-5,13,.,TGTGCCAGCAGTAGGGGGGGGGTAACTGAAGCTTTCTTT,CASSRGGVTEAFF
TRBJ1-6,.,TRBV5-4,15,.,TGTGCCAGCAGCTCCCCAGGCCAGGGATTGGCACCCCTCCACTTT,CASSSPGQGLAPLHF
TRBJ2-1,.,TRBV5-1,13,.,TGCGCCAGCAGCTTGGGGAGAAACAATGAGCAGTTCTTC,CASSLGRNNEQFF
TRBJ1-2,.,TRBV9,14,.,TGTGCCAGCAGCGCGGACACCTCTAACTATGGCTACACCTTC,CASSADTSNYGYTF
TRBJ2-3,.,TRBV4-3,16,.,TGCGCCAGCAGCCAAGATAGGACTGGTTACACAGATACGCAGTATTTT,CASSQDRTGYTDTQYF
TRBJ2-2,.,TRBV15,13,TRBD1,TGTGCCACGCAGGACAGGGCCACCGGGGAGCTGTTTTTT,CATQDRATGELFF
TRBJ2-2,.,TRBV6-5,15,TRBD1,TGTGCCAGCAGGCCCAGAGGGGGCTGGACCGGGGAGCTGTTTTTT,CASRPRGGWTGELFF
TRBJ1-2,.,TRBV4-1,17,TRBD1,TGCGCCAGCAGCCAAGGGGCCGGACAGGCAGCTAACTATGGCTACACCTTC,CASSQGAGQAANYGYTF
TRBJ2-1,.,TRBV5-6,14,TRBD1,TGTGCCAGGATAGGGACAGGGGGGGTCAATGAGCAGTTCTTC,CARIGTGGVNEQFF
TRBJ2-7,.,TRBV5-4,14,TRBD1,TGTGCCAGCAGCTACGACAGGGCGGATTACGAGCAGTACTTC,CASSYDRADYEQYF
TRBJ1-1,once,TRBV7-9,14,.,TGTGCCAGCAGCACCCCCGGGGGGAACACTGAAGCTTTCTTT,CASSTPGGNTEAFF
TRBJ2-7,.,TRBV11-2,14,.,TGTGCCAGCAGCTTGGGCAGGGCACCCTACGAGCAGTACTTC,CASSLGRAPYEQYF
TRBJ1-3,.,TRBV6-1,15,.,TGTGCCAGCAGTGAAGGGGACTTAGATGGAAACACCATATATTTT,CASSEGDLDGNTIYF
TRBJ1-5,.,TRBV2,14,.,TGTGCCAGCAGTGTCGCCCTAGCCGGTCAGCCCCAGCATTTT,CASSVALAGQPQHF
TRBJ2-3,.,TRBV21-1,15,.,TGTGCCAGCAGCCTCCGGGACAGGGTACGAGATACGCAGTATTTT,CASSLRDRVRDTQYF
TRBJ1-1,.,TRBV6-5,14,.,TGTGCCAGCAGTTACTCTGGGGGCCGCACTGAAGCTTTCTTT,CASSYSGGRTEAFF
TRBJ2-2,.,TRBV19,13,.,TGTGCCAGTAGTTCCCCTTATCTCGGGGAGCTGTTTTTT,CASSSPYLGELFF
TRBJ1-2,.,TRBV6-1,15,.,TGTGCCAGCAGTGAAGATGGTATAGGGGTGAATGGCTACACCTTC,CASSEDGIGVNGYTF
TRBJ1-2,.,TRBV19,15,.,TGTGCCAGTACCACCTCCGAGAGCTTTTTCTATGGCTACACCTTC,CASTTSESFFYGYTF
TRBJ2-4,.,TRBV10-3,15,.,TGTGCCATCAGTGAGGATGCAGGGGTTCCAAACATTCAGTACTTC,CAISEDAGVPNIQYF
TRBJ2-3,.,TRBV30,16,TRBD2,TGTGCCTGGAGTCCGACCGGGGGGGGTATCACAGATACGCAGTATTTT,CAWSPTGGGITDTQYF
TRBJ2-6,.,TRBV5-1,16,.,TGCGCCAGCAGCCCCGGACATTCTTCTGGGGCCAACGTCCTGACTTTC,CASSPGHSSGANVLTF
TRBJ2-7,.,TRBV27,14,TRBD1,TGTGCCAGTTACCGGGACAGGGGGCTATACGAGCAGTACTTC,CASYRDRGLYEQYF
TRBJ1-6,.,TRBV5-8,9,.,TGTGCCACCGCTCCGGCCCTCCACTTT,CATAPALHF
TRBJ2-1,.,TRBV7-9,16,TRBD1,TGTGCCAGCAGCCCTGCGACAGGGCGCTCCTACAATGAGCAGTTCTTC,CASSPATGRSYNEQFF
TRBJ1-3,.,TRBV30,12,.,TGTGCCTGGAGGACAGGTGGAAACACCATATATTTT,CAWRTGGNTIYF
TRBJ1-4,.,TRBV4-3,15,TRBD1,TGCGCCAGCAAAGGGGACAGGTCCACTAATGAAAAACTGTTTTTT,CASKGDRSTNEKLFF
TRBJ2-3,.,TRBV18,14,.,TGTGCCAGCTCACCAGCGGCTAGCACAGATACGCAGTATTTT,CASSPAASTDTQYF
TRBJ2-7,.,TRBV6-1,15,.,TGTGCCAGCAGTAGGATCCGGACTTTCTCCTACGAGCAGTACTTC,CASSRIRTFSYEQYF
TRBJ2-1,.,TRBV6-5,14,.,TGTGCCAGCAGTTCCTCGGACAGCCCGAGGGAGCAGTTCTTC,CASSSSDSPREQFF
TRBJ1-2,.,TRBV28,14,.,TGTGCCAGCAGTTTGAACGAGGCTAACTATGGCTACACCTTC,CASSLNEANYGYTF
TRBJ1-2,.,TRBV11-2,11,.,TGTGCCAGCAGCTTAGATCGGGAGGCCACCTTC,CASSLDREATF
TRBJ1-1,.,TRBV5-6,13,.,TGTGCCAGCAGCTACTCACTGAACACTGAAGCTTTCTTT,CASSYSLNTEAFF
TRBJ2-6,.,TRBV18,17,TRBD1,TGTGCCAGCTCACCGGGACAGGGGGCATCTGGGGCCAACGTCCTGACTTTC,CASSPGQGASGANVLTF
TRBJ1-2,.,TRBV6-1,14,.,TGTGCCAGCAGTGGTTCCGGGACACTCTATGGCTACACCTTC,CASSGSGTLYGYTF
TRBJ1-2,.,TRBV27,13,.,TGTGCCACCTCCGGAGGCCCCAACTATGGCTACACCTTC,CATSGGPNYGYTF
TRBJ1-5,.,TRBV19,12,TRBD1,TGTGCCAGTGGGACAGGCAATCAGCCCCAGCATTTT,CASGTGNQPQHF
TRBJ1-5,.,TRBV7-2,15,.,TGTGCCAGCAGCTTGTGGACAGAACCCAATCAGCCCCAGCATTTT,CASSLWTEPNQPQHF
TRBJ2-7,many,TRBV5-1,15,TRBD1,TGCGCCAGCAGCTTGGAGGGGGCAAGTAACGGCGAGCAGTACTTC,CASSLEGASNGEQYF
TRBJ2-7,.,TRBV11-2,15,TRBD1,TGTGCCAGCAGCGGGTTCCGGGACAGGTACTACGAGCAGTACTTC,CASSGFRDRYYEQYF
TRBJ2-2,.,TRBV6-5,16,.,TGTGCCAGCAGTTACTCGAAGGGCAGGGTCACCGGGGAGCTGTTTTTT,CASSYSKGRVTGELFF
TRBJ2-5,.,TRBV18,12,.,TGTGCCAGCTCCCCGTACCAAGAGACCCAGTACTTC,CASSPYQETQYF
TRBJ1-1,.,TRBV19,13,.,TGTGCCAGTAGTATAAGGCGGGACACTGAAGCTTTCTTT,CASSIRRDTEAFF
TRBJ2-7,.,TRBV5-1,13,.,TGCGCCAGCAGTTTAGGACAATCTTACGAGCAGTACTTC,CASSLGQSYEQYF
TRBJ2-3,.,TRBV27,15,TRBD2,TGTGCCAGCAGGATGGCGGGGGGCGGCACAGATACGCAGTATTTT,CASRMAGGGTDTQYF
TRBJ2-2,.,TRBV27,14,.,TGTGCCAGCAGCGGGGGACTGAACACCGGGGAGCTGTTTTTT,CASSGGLNTGELFF
TRBJ2-7,.,TRBV4-1,15,.,TGCGCCAGCAGCCAAGATCACTCGACAGCCTACGAGCAGTACTTC,CASSQDHSTAYEQYF